What follows are 12 T cell receptor beta chains derived from one specimen sequenced in a study of T cell repertoires in cytomegalovirus infection. Their antigen targets remain unknown. TCRdb re-analysed the reads in MiXCR, keeping a single row per CDR3 protein. The sample has roughly 990,000 distinct CDR3 sequences, approximately 31% seen once. The sequencing used cultured CD8+ T cells from PBMCs, collected from culture after CMV antigen stimulation. All receptors come from a human donor in good health (CMV status not recorded). Some clones in this sample may be carry-over from other donors' samples.

This clonotype turned up a few times. This chain joins TRBV6-8 and TRBJ1-5; 11 bases align to TRBD1. The CDR3 totals 16 residues. Germline V gene lookup returns CDR1 MNHGY and CDR2 SAAAGT. Trimming cost V 2 bases and J 3 bases; bases outside gene matches: 3. The CDR3 DNA reads as TGTGCCAGCAGTTACATGGACAGGGGGCACAATCAGCCCCAGCATTTT. It codes for CASSYMDRGHNQPQHF.

This clonotype has just a few counts. CDR3 nucleotides: TGTGCCAGCAGTGAAAGGACAGGGGACACCGGGGAGCTGTTTTTT. Protein: CASSERTGDTGELFF. The chain employs TRBV6-1 and TRBJ2-2, with 9 bases matching TRBD1. This CDR3 contains 15 residues. The germline CDR1 and CDR2 sequences are MNHNS and SASEGT. V shed 2 bases and J 3 bases; nucleotides not matched to a gene: 1.

This CDR3 reads CASSHGVTGSTYEQYF. The CDR3 DNA reads TGTGCCAGTAGTCACGGAGTTACGGGAAGTACCTACGAGCAGTACTTC. V usage is TRBV19 and J usage is TRBJ2-7; D is perhaps TRBD2 (5 bases). Trimming left V 5 bases short and J 2 bases short, with 19 bases between. From germline, CDR1 is LNHDA and CDR2 SQIVND (reference sequence). CDR3 length: 16 amino acids.

The chain links TRBV6-2 or TRBV6-3 to TRBJ2-1; 7 bases are shared with TRBD1. CDR3 length equals 14 residues. V was pared by 2 bases and J by 7 bases, with 5 bases of the junction left unmatched. Germline-derived CDR1 and CDR2 are MNHEY and SVGEGT. The CDR3 DNA reads as TGTGCCAGCAGTTACATAGGGACAGAGAATGAGCAGTTCTTC. Protein sequence: CASSYIGTENEQFF.

This clonotype was observed a handful of times. In DNA form, the CDR3 reads TGTGCCAGCAGCCGCCAGGGGCGGGGGGTTTTGAACACCGGGGAGCTGTTTTTT. Translating gives CASSRQGRGVLNTGELFF. The J gene is TRBJ2-2, the V gene TRBV7-8; 8 bases are shared with TRBD2. Trimming took 5 bases from V and 1 from J; bases not matched to a gene: 12. CDR1 and CDR2 (germline): SGHVS, FQNEAQ. CDR3 length: 18 residues.

This chain joins TRBV7-9 and TRBJ2-1; 9 positions agree with TRBD1. The V gene end was trimmed by 4 bases and the J gene end by 6 bases; junction bases not matched to a gene: 10. Germline V gives CDR1 SEHNR, CDR2 FQNEAQ (reference sequence). The CDR3 consists of 16 residues. CDR3 coding DNA: TGTGCCAGCAGCTCCGCCGGGACAGGGTATGCCAATGAGCAGTTCTTC. This translates into CASSSAGTGYANEQFF.

The chain uses TRBV4-1 and TRBJ2-3; TRBD2 matches 8 bases. Germline-derived CDR1 and CDR2 are MGHRA and YSYEKL. V dropped 1 base and J dropped 12; count of bases not matched to a gene: 30. The CDR3 covers 21 residues. CDR3 in amino acids: CASSQVAGVLGLAGGTDLQYF. The CDR3 nucleotides are TGCGCCAGCAGCCAAGTGGCCGGAGTGCTGGGCTTGGCGGGGGGCACCGACTTACAGTATTTT.

The chain links TRBV12-3 or TRBV12-4 to TRBJ2-1, with a tentative D call TRBD1 (6 bases). This CDR3 contains 14 residues. Trimming removed 3 bases from V and 6 bases from J, with 12 bases in between. This chain's CDR3 is CASSFGSGVNEQFF. The CDR3 coding sequence is TGTGCCAGCAGTTTCGGCTCAGGGGTCAATGAGCAGTTCTTC.

The chain couples TRBV24-1 to TRBJ1-2; D is possibly TRBD1 (5 bases). Trimming removed 4 bases at V and 7 bases at J, with 12 bases between. Germline V lookup: CDR1 KGHDR, CDR2 SFDVKD. The CDR3 contains 13 residues. CDR3 amino acids: CATSDPGQGGYTF. The CDR3 region has the DNA TGTGCCACCAGTGACCCGGGTCAGGGTGGCTACACCTTC.

This clonotype was seen a handful of times. The gene calls are TRBV5-1 and TRBJ2-3, with 7 bases aligning to TRBD2. CDR1 is SGHRS, CDR2 YFSETQ, per germline. After removal of 7 bases from V and 3 bases from J, the junction contained 8 bases not matched to a gene. This CDR3 region has 14 residues. CDR3 nucleotides: TGCGCCAGCGGGGTCGGGGAGGGTACAGATACGCAGTATTTT. Protein sequence: CASGVGEGTDTQYF.

This chain connects TRBV6-1 to TRBJ2-5; unclear D gene. The CDR3 has 13 residues. Trimming removed 6 bases from V and 8 bases from J, with 16 bases in between. The germline gives CDR1 MNHNS, CDR2 SASEGT. CDR3 amino acids: CASSPDLMETQYF. The CDR3 nucleotides read TGTGCCAGCAGCCCCGACCTAATGGAAACCCAGTACTTC.

This chain uses TRBV27 with TRBJ1-5; D not certain. The CDR3 runs to 13 residues. Trimming stripped 10 bases from V and 3 bases from J, with 13 bases between. In germline, CDR1 is MNHEY, CDR2 SMNVEV (reference sequence). CDR3 sequence (DNA): TGTGCCAACAAGGGCCAGGCCAATCAGCCCCAGCATTTT. This sequence encodes CANKGQANQPQHF.